This T cell receptor (beta chain) came from a study of blood T cell repertoires in COVID-19. The protocol was immunoSEQ multiplex PCR, while the TCRdb copy is restricted to in-frame clones and leaves out a portion. The data show some 150,000 clones, roughly 84% seen once. J gave up 6 bases and V 3 bases, and 9 bases lay outside the gene matches. The V gene's germline CDR1 is ENHRY and CDR2 SYGVKD. This CDR3 has 15 amino acids. Sequencing was done on a sample of peripheral blood. The V call is TRBV10-3, the J call TRBJ2-7, with 9 bases that match TRBD1. The source of this sequence is a woman between 50 and 59 years old in a cohort sampled during active or convalescent COVID-19. Written as DNA, the CDR3 is TGTGCCATCAGTGAAAAAGGACAGGGGACTCGCGAGCAGTACTTC. This gives the protein CAISEKGQGTREQYF.